These 14 T cell receptor beta chains came from one sample sequenced in a study of OX40 agonist ivuxolimab in advanced cancers. Sequencing used immunoSEQ multiplex PCR; TCRdb keeps in-frame clones, though not all of them. The table lists about 64,000 clones, about four fifths of them singletons. The sample in question was CD4+ or CD8+ T cells sorted from blood, obtained in a trial of the OX40 agonist ivuxolimab. The receptors shown here come from an adult with an advanced solid tumor such as melanoma, head and neck, liver or kidney cancer.

The rearrangement uses TRBV5-4 and TRBJ2-7, with 11 nucleotides matching TRBD2. There are 16 residues in the CDR3. V shed 4 bases and J 0 bases; nucleotides not matched to a gene: 6. Germline assignment: CDR1 SGHNT and CDR2 YYREEE (reference sequence). CDR3 nucleotides: TGTGCCAGCAGCCAAGATGGGACTAGCGGCTCCTACGAGCAGTACTTC. Amino acid sequence: CASSQDGTSGSYEQYF.

The V gene is TRBV4-1, the J gene TRBJ1-5; 7 bases fit TRBD1. CDR1 and CDR2 (germline): MGHRA, YSYEKL. V trimming: 1 base; J trimming: 5 bases; junction bases outside the gene matches: 8. This CDR3 spans 16 amino acids. CDR3 bases: TGCGCCAGCAGCCAAGGAGTGTTACAGGGGTATCAGCCCCAGCATTTT. Its translation is CASSQGVLQGYQPQHF.

The V call is TRBV6-5, the J call TRBJ1-6, with D possibly matching TRBD1 (5 bases). CDR3 size: 14 residues. Germline assignment: CDR1 MNHEY and CDR2 SVGAGI. V gave up 5 bases and J gave up 9 bases, with 14 bases separating them. CDR3 residues: CASSEGRDISPLHF. CDR3 DNA sequence: TGTGCCAGCAGTGAAGGCAGGGATATTTCACCCCTCCACTTT.

CDR3 residues: CASSISPQGQENIQYF. Here the CDR3 DNA reads TGTGCCAGCAGCATATCACCACAGGGTCAGGAAAACATTCAGTACTTC. The chain links TRBV5-4 to TRBJ2-4; tentative D call: TRBD1 (6 bases). The CDR3 spans 16 residues. Trimming took off 4 bases at V and 5 bases at J, with 19 bases between the two ends. Germline V gene sequence: CDR1 SGHNT, CDR2 YYREEE (reference sequence). The variable domain in full, completed from reference TRBV5-4 and TRBJ2-4, reads ETGVTQSPTHLIKTRGQQVTLRCSSQSGHNTVSWYQQALGQGPQFIFQYYREEENGRGNFPPRFSGLQFPNYSSELNVNALELDDSALYLCASSISPQGQENIQYFGAGTRLSVL.

The sample holds a few counts of this clone. V is TRBV21-1 and J is TRBJ1-6. TRBV21-1 represents a pseudogene. This CDR3 contains 10 residues. CDR3 amino acids: CASRSSPLHF. The CDR3 nucleotides are TGTGCCAGCAGGAGTTCACCCCTCCACTTT.

The CDR3 loop reads CASHETGLGNTIYF. The CDR3 DNA sequence: TGTGCCAGCCACGAGACAGGCCTTGGAAACACCATATATTTT. The chain combines TRBV2 with TRBJ1-3; possible D gene TRBD1, 6 bases. The CDR3 consists of 14 residues. The germline V gene has CDR1 SNHLY and CDR2 FYNNEI. V lost 8 bases to trimming and J lost 3 bases, with 14 bases between them.

The gene calls are TRBV5-4 and TRBJ1-2, with D possibly being TRBD1 (5 bases). Germline V gene lookup returns CDR1 SGHNT and CDR2 YYREEE (reference sequence). Trimming pared 0 bases from V and 2 bases from J, leaving 11 bases between. The length of the CDR3 is 15 residues. The CDR3 sequence is CASSLEPGRNYGYTF. Written as DNA, the CDR3 is TGTGCCAGCAGCTTGGAACCGGGACGGAACTATGGCTACACCTTC.

CDR3 coding DNA: TGTGCCAGCTCACCACCGTCAGCCTACGAGCAGTACTTC. This encodes CASSPPSAYEQYF. This chain uses TRBV18 with TRBJ2-7; D gene ambiguous. Trimming stripped 0 bases from V and 2 bases from J, with 5 bases between. There are 13 residues in the CDR3. CDR1 and CDR2 (germline): KGHSH, LQKENI.

CDR3 coding DNA: TGTGCCAGCAGCTTAATCGGGGAGGGAGACAATGAGCAGTTCTTC. Translated: CASSLIGEGDNEQFF. The V call is TRBV7-9, the J call TRBJ2-1; 7 bases agree with TRBD2. J was trimmed by 5 bases and V by 2 bases; bases with no gene match: 6. The CDR3 has 15 residues. Looked up from germline, CDR1 is SEHNR and CDR2 is FQNEAQ (reference sequence).

V and J are TRBV5-4 and TRBJ2-3; 12 nucleotides align to TRBD2. Trimming cost V 8 bases and J 4 bases; bases outside gene matches: 11. From germline, CDR1 is SGHNT and CDR2 YYREEE (reference sequence). The CDR3 loop spans 16 amino acids. CDR3 sequence: CASKFGPSGGADTQYF. The CDR3 DNA sequence: TGTGCCAGTAAATTTGGCCCTAGCGGGGGGGCAGATACGCAGTATTTT.

This clone was seen more than once but under ten times. CDR3 in amino acids: CASSQSGTSSYNEQFF. For the CDR3, the DNA is TGCGCCAGCAGCCAATCCGGGACTAGCTCCTACAATGAGCAGTTCTTC. J is TRBJ2-1 and V is TRBV4-3, with 8 bases identical to TRBD2. Germline CDR1 and CDR2: LGHNA and YSLEER. The CDR3 covers 16 residues. The V segment lost 2 bases and the J segment 0 bases; nucleotides outside the gene matches: 3.

The chain has TRBV29-1 and TRBJ2-3; 9 bases are a match to TRBD2. With V trimmed by 0 bases and J by 6 bases, 4 bases remained unmatched. This CDR3 has 14 amino acids. In germline, CDR1 is SQVTM, CDR2 ANQGSEA. DNA for the CDR3: TGCAGCGTTGAAGATCGTAGCGGGGGCGATACGCAGTATTTT. It specifies CSVEDRSGGDTQYF.

V and J are TRBV9 and TRBJ2-1; perhaps D is TRBD1 or TRBD2 (6 bases each). The V and J ends lost 4 bases and 9 bases respectively, with 20 bases between them. This CDR3 region has 15 residues. Looked up from germline, CDR1 is SGDLS and CDR2 is YYNGEE. The CDR3 loop is CASSPVGEGGSEQFF. CDR3 DNA sequence: TGTGCCAGCAGCCCTGTTGGTGAGGGGGGAAGTGAGCAGTTCTTC. The whole variable domain, remainder taken from reference TRBV9 and TRBJ2-1, is DSGVTQTPKHLITATGQRVTLRCSPRSGDLSVYWYQQSLDQGLQFLIQYYNGEERAKGNILERFSAQQFPDLHSELNLSSLELGDSALYFCASSPVGEGGSEQFFGPGTRLTVL.

The sample holds one count of this clone. V usage is TRBV18 and J usage is TRBJ1-4, with D hard to call. The V and J ends lost 6 bases and 6 bases respectively, with 11 bases between them. There are 13 residues in the CDR3. Germline values: CDR1 KGHSH, CDR2 LQKENI. CDR3 sequence: CASSRGADEKLFF. The CDR3 coding sequence is TGTGCCAGCTCGAGAGGTGCGGATGAAAAACTGTTTTTT.